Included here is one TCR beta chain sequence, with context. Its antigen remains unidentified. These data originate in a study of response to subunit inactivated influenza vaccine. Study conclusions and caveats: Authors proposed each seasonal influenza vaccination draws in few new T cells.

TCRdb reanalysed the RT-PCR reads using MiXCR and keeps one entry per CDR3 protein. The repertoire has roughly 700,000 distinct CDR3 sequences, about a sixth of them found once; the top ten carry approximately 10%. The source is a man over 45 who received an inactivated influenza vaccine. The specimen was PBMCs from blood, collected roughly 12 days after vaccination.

DNA of the CDR3: TGTGCCAGCAGCACAATGACCCGGGAGACCCAGTACTTC. This encodes CASSTMTRETQYF. This chain uses TRBV7-9 with TRBJ2-5; D unclear. In germline, CDR1 is SEHNR, CDR2 FQNEAQ (reference sequence). Trimming cost V 5 bases and J 5 bases, with 12 bases left between them. This CDR3 has 13 residues.